These 28 T cell receptor beta chains share one sample of origin, sequenced in a study of early T cells in non-severe SARS-CoV-2 infection. MiXCR, applied by TCRdb to the 5' RACE reads, yields one record per CDR3 protein. The table has tens of thousands of distinct CDR3 sequences, 5% to 6% seen once. Sequencing was performed on whole blood, taken at baseline. The receptors here all came from an adult who was a healthcare worker with PCR-confirmed SARS-CoV-2 infection or an uninfected control (not recorded which).

This clonotype was seen ten or more times. The chain is built from TRBV12-3 or TRBV12-4 and TRBJ1-2, with no clear D. The CDR3 is 13 amino acids. V was cut by 7 bases and J by 5 bases, with 14 bases left in between. For the CDR3, the DNA is TGTGCCAGCAAACCAAGGGCCCTATATGGCTACACCTTC. It codes for CASKPRALYGYTF.

This clonotype occurred many times. The V call is TRBV19, the J call TRBJ2-3; TRBD2 matches at 10 bases. The germline gives CDR1 LNHDA, CDR2 SQIVND (reference sequence). There are 16 residues in the CDR3. The V and J ends lost 10 bases and 3 bases, in that order; junction bases with no gene match: 13. The CDR3: CATNGAGGFITDTQYF. As DNA, the CDR3 is TGTGCCACTAACGGAGCGGGGGGGTTTATAACAGATACGCAGTATTTT.

This clonotype was counted at least ten times. This chain links TRBV6-5 with TRBJ2-7; D is perhaps TRBD1 or TRBD2 (5 bases each). The germline gives CDR1 MNHEY, CDR2 SVGAGI. The V end lost 3 bases, the J end lost 2 bases, and 14 bases lay between the germline ends. CDR3 length: 15 residues. In nucleotides, the CDR3 is TGTGCCAGCAGTTATTACGGGACGGAAACCTACGAGCAGTACTTC. This codes for CASSYYGTETYEQYF.

This clonotype came up many times. The chain uses TRBV7-9 and TRBJ2-2; D possibly corresponds to TRBD1 (5 bases). The CDR3 length is 15 residues. V lost 5 bases, J lost 2 bases, and 12 bases lay in between. Germline V gene data show CDR1 as SEHNR and CDR2 as FQNEAQ (reference sequence). CDR3 in DNA: TGTGCCAGCAGCCTTGGCCAGGGAAACACCGGGGAGCTGTTTTTT. This codes for CASSLGQGNTGELFF.

The chain joins TRBV12-3 or TRBV12-4 to TRBJ1-4; possibly TRBD1 for D (6 bases). V was clipped by 4 bases and J by 0 bases, with 15 bases between them. The CDR3 consists of 17 residues. CDR3 sequence reads: CASSWGQAGATNEKLFF. CDR3 coding DNA: TGTGCCAGCAGTTGGGGCCAAGCAGGGGCAACTAATGAAAAACTGTTTTTT.

In this sample, this clonotype turned up a few times. This rearrangement joins TRBV14 to TRBJ2-1; 8 bases fit TRBD1. Trimming removed 4 bases from V and 7 bases from J; junction bases left unmatched: 12. Germline V gene data show CDR1 as SGHDN and CDR2 as FVKESK. The CDR3 extends over 16 amino acids. DNA of the CDR3: TGTGCCAGCAGCCCCTGGACAGGGTCGCGAGGGAATGAGCAGTTCTTC. Translated, it gives CASSPWTGSRGNEQFF.

This clonotype was recorded at least ten times. This chain uses TRBV6-1 with TRBJ2-1, with TRBD1 matching 7 bases. Per germline, CDR1 MNHNS and CDR2 SASEGT. This CDR3 has 13 amino acids. The trim removed 10 bases at V and 0 bases at J, leaving 3 bases unmatched. The CDR3 DNA sequence: TGTGCCACCGACAGGGACTCCTACAATGAGCAGTTCTTC. Protein: CATDRDSYNEQFF.

This clonotype was seen many times. The chain recombines TRBV5-1 with TRBJ2-1, with D tentatively TRBD1 (6 bases). Germline loops: CDR1 SGHRS, CDR2 YFSETQ. The length of the CDR3 is 14 residues. V was trimmed by 2 bases and J by 7 bases, leaving 13 bases between them. In nucleotides, the CDR3 is TGCGCCAGCAGCTTCAGGGGAGTAGAGAATGAGCAGTTCTTC. Its translation: CASSFRGVENEQFF. Drawing the rest from reference TRBV5-1 and TRBJ2-1, the complete variable domain is KAGVTQTPRYLIKTRGQQVTLSCSPISGHRSVSWYQQTPGQGLQFLFEYFSETQRNKGNFPGRFSGRQFSNSRSEMNVSTLELGDSALYLCASSFRGVENEQFFGPGTRLTVL.

The V call is TRBV9, the J call TRBJ2-3; maybe TRBD2 (6 bases). The CDR3 consists of 15 residues. CDR1 and CDR2 (germline): SGDLS, YYNGEE. V lost 0 bases and J lost 4, with 12 bases in between. CDR3 DNA sequence: TGTGCCAGCAGCGTAGGGAGGGCCCCCCCAGATACGCAGTATTTT. The encoded protein is CASSVGRAPPDTQYF. The entire variable domain, with the rest obtained from reference TRBV9 and TRBJ2-3, is as follows: DSGVTQTPKHLITATGQRVTLRCSPRSGDLSVYWYQQSLDQGLQFLIQYYNGEERAKGNILERFSAQQFPDLHSELNLSSLELGDSALYFCASSVGRAPPDTQYFGPGTRLTVL.

The genes are TRBV7-9 and TRBJ1-2; D unclear. Germline CDR1 reads SEHNR; CDR2 reads FQNEAQ (reference sequence). V was pared by 3 bases and J by 2 bases, with 7 bases between. The CDR3 is 13 amino acids. The CDR3 bases are TGTGCCAGCAGCTTCGAATCCAACTATGGCTACACCTTC. It yields the protein CASSFESNYGYTF.

This clonotype occurred many times. V and J are TRBV29-1 and TRBJ1-4, with unresolved D. V dropped 5 bases and J dropped 1 base, with 8 bases sitting between them. CDR1 is SQVTM, CDR2 ANQGSEA, per germline. This CDR3 comprises 13 residues. The chain's CDR3 is CSVRRETNEKLFF. Written as DNA, the CDR3 is TGCAGCGTTCGACGGGAAACTAATGAAAAACTGTTTTTT.

This clonotype was counted many times. This chain connects TRBV7-2 to TRBJ2-4, with a possible D match to TRBD2 (5 bases). The CDR3 sequence is 14 residues long. V was cut by 3 bases and J by 6 bases, with 12 bases left in between. Germline lookup yields CDR1 SGHTA and CDR2 FQGNSA. CDR3 DNA sequence: TGTGCCAGCAGCTTCTGGGAGTTAGGAAACATTCAGTACTTC. Translated, it gives CASSFWELGNIQYF.

The rearrangement uses TRBV6-2 or TRBV6-3 and TRBJ2-5; maybe TRBD2 (6 bases). V was pared by 0 bases and J by 5 bases, with 16 bases between. The CDR3 has 16 amino acids. CDR1 MNHEY and CDR2 SVGEGT come from the germline V gene. The CDR3 DNA is TGTGCCAGCAGTTACTCCTCATCAGGCGGGGTGGAGACCCAGTACTTC. Translation gives CASSYSSSGGVETQYF.

This clonotype showed up just a few times. The chain employs TRBV3-1 and TRBJ1-6; the match to TRBD1 covers 7 bases. In germline, CDR1 is LGHDT, CDR2 YNNKEL (reference sequence). There are 14 residues in the CDR3. Germline trimming cut 5 bases from V and 8 bases from J; bases unmatched to any gene: 6. CDR3 amino acids: CASSEQGVYSPLHF. Written as DNA, the CDR3 is TGTGCCAGCAGCGAGCAGGGGGTTTATTCACCCCTCCACTTT.

Judged by abundance, this clonotype is medium-sized (0.01 to 0.1%). The chain carries TRBV6-5 and TRBJ2-2, with D unresolved. The CDR3 length is 11 residues. Trimming stripped 11 bases from V and 4 bases from J, with 8 bases between. The germline gives CDR1 MNHEY, CDR2 SVGAGI. In DNA, the CDR3 is TGTGCCGCGTTTAGCACCGGGGAGCTGTTTTTT. This gives the protein CAAFSTGELFF.

This clonotype was seen a few times. V and J are TRBV7-9 and TRBJ2-1, with TRBD2 matching 12 bases. The CDR3 contains 15 residues. The ends lost 5 bases at V and 7 bases at J; junction bases unmatched: 6. Germline-derived CDR1 and CDR2 are SEHNR and FQNEAQ (reference sequence). Here the CDR3 reads CASSVLAGGPNEQFF. The DNA of the CDR3 is TGTGCCAGCAGCGTCCTAGCGGGGGGGCCAAATGAGCAGTTCTTC.

The rearrangement joins TRBV7-2 to TRBJ2-7, with no clear D. There are 13 residues in the CDR3. V gave up 1 base and J gave up 2 bases, with 6 bases separating them. CDR1 SGHTA and CDR2 FQGNSA come from the germline V gene. The CDR3 spells CASSLEHTYEQYF. The CDR3 coding sequence is TGTGCCAGCAGCTTAGAACATACCTACGAGCAGTACTTC.

The chain uses TRBV20-1 and TRBJ2-7; D not resolved. Germline V gene data show CDR1 as DFQATT and CDR2 as SNEGSKA (reference sequence). The CDR3 spans 12 residues. V shed 4 bases and J shed 0 bases, with 7 bases lying between them. Here the CDR3 DNA reads TGCAGTGCTACCAATAGCTCCTACGAGCAGTACTTC. Translating it yields CSATNSSYEQYF.

This clonotype was detected a few times. This rearrangement joins TRBV7-2 to TRBJ2-7, with TRBD1 identical over 9 bases. The ends lost 2 bases at V and 3 bases at J; junction bases unmatched: 5. CDR1 and CDR2 from the germline V gene are SGHTA and FQGNSA. This CDR3 contains 15 residues. CDR3 protein: CASSLMGQGSYEQYF. The DNA for the CDR3 is TGTGCCAGCAGCTTAATGGGACAGGGCAGCTACGAGCAGTACTTC.

This clonotype qualifies as medium-sized. The J gene is TRBJ2-1, the V gene TRBV12-3 or TRBV12-4, with 8 positions matching TRBD2. The CDR3 is 15 amino acids. V lost 6 bases to trimming and J lost 9 bases; unmatched junction nucleotides: 13. The CDR3 sequence: CASSPRAGGSSEQFF. CDR3 bases: TGTGCCAGCAGCCCCCGGGCGGGGGGCAGCAGTGAGCAGTTCTTC.

The chain has TRBV7-8 and TRBJ1-5; 8 nucleotides match TRBD1. V was pared by 0 bases and J by 4 bases, with 5 bases of the junction left unmatched. This CDR3 is 16 amino acids long. Germline assignment: CDR1 SGHVS and CDR2 FQNEAQ. This CDR3 reads CASSLARTGRNQPQHF. Written as DNA, the CDR3 is TGTGCCAGCAGCTTAGCACGGACAGGGCGGAATCAGCCCCAGCATTTT. The complete variable domain, with remaining parts taken from reference TRBV7-8 and TRBJ1-5, reads GAGVSQSPRYKVAKRGQDVALRCDPISGHVSLFWYQQALGQGPEFLTYFQNEAQLDKSGLPSDRFFAERPEGSVSTLKIQRTQQEDSAVYLCASSLARTGRNQPQHFGDGTRLSIL.

This clonotype was detected ten times or more. The chain joins TRBV6-2 or TRBV6-3 to TRBJ1-4; D not certain. The ends were cut back, 5 bases at V and 5 bases at J, with 15 bases in the middle. Germline V lookup: CDR1 MNHEY, CDR2 SVGEGT. CDR3 size: 15 residues. The CDR3, as DNA: TGTGCCAGCAGTCTTGACGGCTCCAGGAATGAAAAACTGTTTTTT. Residues: CASSLDGSRNEKLFF.

This clonotype has ten or more counts. The genes are TRBV9 and TRBJ2-3, with D uncertain. Between the trimmed V and J ends, which lost 2 bases and 5 bases, there was a span of 3 bases. This CDR3 has 11 residues. The germline CDR1 and CDR2 sequences are SGDLS and YYNGEE. The CDR3 bases are TGTGCCAGCAGCGTTGGAGATACGCAGTATTTT. Protein product: CASSVGDTQYF.

The chain employs TRBV7-8 and TRBJ1-5; tentatively, D is TRBD1 (5 bases). V was trimmed by 7 bases and J by 2 bases, leaving 9 bases between them. CDR3 size: 13 residues. CDR1 and CDR2 (germline): SGHVS, FQNEAQ. The CDR3 reads CASTLGGNQPQHF. Here the CDR3 DNA reads TGTGCCAGCACCTTGGGGGGCAATCAGCCCCAGCATTTT.

This clonotype was observed at least ten times. This sequence joins TRBV19 and TRBJ2-3, with 9 bases aligning to TRBD1. Germline V gene lookup returns CDR1 LNHDA and CDR2 SQIVND (reference sequence). After removal of 7 bases from V and 12 bases from J, the junction contained 11 bases not matched to a gene. The CDR3 is 13 amino acids. The CDR3 spells CASKSGQGINQYF. The DNA of the CDR3 is TGTGCCAGTAAATCCGGACAGGGGATTAATCAGTATTTT.

This clonotype was seen at least ten times. The chain combines TRBV12-5 with TRBJ2-3; D ambiguous. The CDR3 covers 14 residues. Germline values: CDR1 LGHNT, CDR2 FRNRAP. V was pared by 6 bases and J by 4 bases, with 14 bases between. Here the CDR3 reads CASGKPTGADTQYF. CDR3 DNA sequence: TGTGCTAGTGGGAAACCGACTGGGGCAGATACGCAGTATTTT.

This clonotype was seen many times. The V and J genes are TRBV10-3 and TRBJ1-6, with a weak D call TRBD1 (5 bases). This CDR3 spans 13 amino acids. CDR1 ENHRY and CDR2 SYGVKD come from the germline V gene. The V end was cut by 11 bases, the J end by 9 bases, with 17 bases between. The CDR3 is CAATGLHSSPLHF. DNA of the CDR3: TGTGCCGCAACAGGACTCCACAGTTCACCCCTCCACTTT.

There are many counts of this clonotype. The chain combines TRBV7-8 with TRBJ1-4; D is undetermined. The germline CDR1 and CDR2 sequences are SGHVS and FQNEAQ. This CDR3 spans 14 amino acids. The ends were cut back, 3 bases at V and 7 bases at J, with 12 bases in the middle. Written as DNA, the CDR3 is TGTGCCAGCAGCTTTTTTGCAACGGGTGAAAAACTGTTTTTT. It encodes CASSFFATGEKLFF.